Each of the 17 T cell receptor beta chains below was sequenced from the same sample in a study of blood T cell repertoires in COVID-19 (dated by TCRdb to the early 2020s). Receptor amplification or capture employed the immunoSEQ multiplex PCR assay. Held by TCRdb, this immuneACCESS table contains in-frame sequences only and omits some clones. Under half of the omission traces to an unresolved V gene where checked; the cause of the rest is unknown. The sample table contains some 330,000 clones; only one count was recorded for roughly 86% of them. 1.9% of the sample is held by the ten biggest clonotypes. Source material: PBMCs or T cells enriched from blood (not recorded which). These receptors were obtained from a man aged 40-49 years in a cohort exposed to, infected with or recovered from COVID-19 (not recorded which).

The chain joins TRBV10-1 to TRBJ2-1, with TRBD2 matching over 12 bases. The CDR3 spans 17 residues. CDR1 is WNHNN, CDR2 SYGVQD, per germline (reference sequence). With 2 bases clipped from V and 5 bases from J, the junction kept 7 bases outside the gene matches. The CDR3 is CASSETSSSGRDNEQFF. The CDR3 coding sequence is TGCGCCAGCAGTGAGACCTCCTCTAGCGGGAGGGACAATGAGCAGTTCTTC.

With regard to this clone: The same CDR3 can be traced to other DNA sequences in this sample. The chain joins TRBV14 to TRBJ2-1, with 9 positions matching TRBD2. The V gene end was trimmed by 4 bases and the J gene end by 1 base; junction bases not matched to a gene: 2. This CDR3 spans 15 amino acids. Germline lookup yields CDR1 SGHDN and CDR2 FVKESK. The CDR3 here is CASSPLAGSYNEQFF. CDR3 DNA sequence: TGTGCCAGCAGCCCCCTAGCGGGATCCTACAATGAGCAGTTCTTC.

This clone was detected a few times. The rearrangement uses TRBV24-1 and TRBJ2-1, with 10 bases lining up with TRBD1. The CDR3 is 16 amino acids. CDR1 and CDR2 from the germline V gene are KGHDR and SFDVKD. V was pared by 7 bases and J by 0 bases, with 5 bases of the junction left unmatched. The CDR3 reads CATRGGQGSSYNEQFF. DNA of the CDR3: TGTGCCACCAGGGGGGGACAGGGGAGCTCCTACAATGAGCAGTTCTTC.

The chain recombines TRBV5-1 with TRBJ2-3, with a tentative D call TRBD1 (6 bases). Germline V gene sequence: CDR1 SGHRS, CDR2 YFSETQ. This CDR3 is 16 amino acids long. V lost 4 bases, J lost 2 bases, and 17 bases lay in between. This chain's CDR3 is CASSVRQAGFTDTQYF. DNA of the CDR3: TGCGCCAGCAGCGTAAGACAGGCAGGATTCACAGATACGCAGTATTTT.

This chain uses TRBV5-4 with TRBJ1-2, with D unresolved. Germline CDR1 and CDR2: SGHNT and YYREEE (reference sequence). The CDR3 sequence is 14 residues long. The V end was cut by 4 bases, the J end by 4 bases, with 14 bases between. CDR3 nucleotides: TGTGCCAGCAGCCGCCCTACAGAGACCTATGGCTACACCTTC. Amino acids: CASSRPTETYGYTF.

The rearrangement joins TRBV28 to TRBJ2-7, with a weak D call TRBD1 (5 bases). The V and J ends lost 3 bases and 0 bases respectively, with 15 bases between them. Germline V gene data show CDR1 as MDHEN and CDR2 as SYDVKM. This CDR3 contains 16 residues. CDR3 nucleotides: TGTGCCAGCAGTTTTCTTCAAACAGGAGTCTCCTACGAGCAGTACTTC. This translates into CASSFLQTGVSYEQYF.

A single count supports this clone. Other DNA sequences of this sample code for an identical CDR3. The chain carries TRBV5-1 and TRBJ2-1; 11 positions agree with TRBD2. The CDR3 consists of 15 residues. The ends lost 0 bases at V and 4 bases at J; junction bases unmatched: 0. CDR1 and CDR2 from the germline V gene are SGHRS and YFSETQ. CDR3 in amino acids: CASSLGTSGYNEQFF. CDR3 nucleotide sequence: TGCGCCAGCAGCTTGGGGACTAGCGGGTACAATGAGCAGTTCTTC. Based on the CDR3 plus reference TRBV5-1 and TRBJ2-1, the full variable domain is KAGVTQTPRYLIKTRGQQVTLSCSPISGHRSVSWYQQTPGQGLQFLFEYFSETQRNKGNFPGRFSGRQFSNSRSEMNVSTLELGDSALYLCASSLGTSGYNEQFFGPGTRLTVL.

The rearrangement joins TRBV5-4 to TRBJ2-5; 8 nucleotides agree with TRBD2. There are 16 residues in the CDR3. The germline V gene encodes CDR1 SGHNT and CDR2 YYREEE (reference sequence). V trimming: 3 bases; J trimming: 5 bases; junction bases outside the gene matches: 12. The CDR3 sequence is CASSSLRAGGEETQYF. The DNA for the CDR3 is TGTGCCAGCAGCTCCCTCCGGGCGGGAGGCGAGGAGACCCAGTACTTC.

The chain uses TRBV7-9 and TRBJ2-5, with 11 positions matching TRBD2. The germline CDR1 and CDR2 sequences are SEHNR and FQNEAQ (reference sequence). The trim removed 2 bases at V and 2 bases at J, leaving 1 base unmatched. The CDR3 sequence is 15 residues long. As DNA, the CDR3 is TGTGCCAGCAGCTTACCTAGCGGGAGGCAAGAGACCCAGTACTTC. Its protein is CASSLPSGRQETQYF.

The rearrangement joins TRBV7-9 to TRBJ1-5; possibly TRBD1 for D (6 bases). The CDR3 extends over 15 amino acids. Germline V gene lookup returns CDR1 SEHNR and CDR2 FQNEAQ (reference sequence). Trimming removed 4 bases at V and 4 bases at J, with 14 bases between. This CDR3 reads CASSSRGGENQPQHF. CDR3 sequence (DNA): TGTGCCAGCAGCTCCAGAGGGGGTGAGAATCAGCCCCAGCATTTT.

J is TRBJ1-4 and V is TRBV7-9, with 7 bases aligning to TRBD1. CDR3 length equals 17 residues. J was trimmed by 6 bases and V by 7 bases; bases with no gene match: 17. Germline V gives CDR1 SEHNR, CDR2 FQNEAQ (reference sequence). CDR3 region: CASTAVRDSQTHEKLFF. The CDR3 DNA sequence: TGTGCCAGCACCGCCGTCCGGGACAGCCAGACTCATGAAAAACTGTTTTTT.

The V gene is TRBV27, the J gene TRBJ2-4; TRBD2 agrees at 7 bases. This CDR3 is built from 14 residues. V dropped 6 bases and J dropped 5; count of bases not matched to a gene: 7. Germline V gene data show CDR1 as MNHEY and CDR2 as SMNVEV (reference sequence). CDR3 protein: CASRRWGGQNIQYF. Written as DNA, the CDR3 is TGTGCCAGCAGGAGATGGGGAGGGCAAAACATTCAGTACTTC.

The chain employs TRBV10-3 and TRBJ1-1; a weak D match, TRBD1 (6 bases). The CDR3 has 11 amino acids. V was clipped by 9 bases and J by 2 bases, with 7 bases between them. The V gene's germline CDR1 is ENHRY and CDR2 SYGVKD. For the CDR3, the DNA is TGTGCCATACAGGGAAACACTGAAGCTTTCTTT. It specifies CAIQGNTEAFF.

J is TRBJ2-7 and V is TRBV28, with 11 positions matching TRBD2. Unmatched junction bases numbered 12, after V lost 6 bases and J lost 2 bases. The germline gives CDR1 MDHEN, CDR2 SYDVKM. The CDR3 runs 17 residues. The CDR3 bases are TGTGCCAGCAGACGCGGGTCTATAGCGGGAGGGCCCTACGAGCAGTACTTC. Residues: CASRRGSIAGGPYEQYF. Supplemented by reference TRBV28 and TRBJ2-7, the full variable domain reads DVKVTQSSRYLVKRTGEKVFLECVQDMDHENMFWYRQDPGLGLRLIYFSYDVKMKEKGDIPEGYSVSREKKERFSLILESASTNQTSMYLCASRRGSIAGGPYEQYFGPGTRLTVT.

This chain links TRBV2 with TRBJ2-7, with D maybe TRBD1 (5 bases). The CDR3 runs to 13 residues. In germline, CDR1 is SNHLY, CDR2 FYNNEI. V was trimmed by 3 bases and J by 6 bases, leaving 12 bases between them. CDR3: CASSDRQGSEQYF. CDR3 coding DNA: TGTGCCAGCAGTGACCGCCAGGGAAGCGAGCAGTACTTC.

V is TRBV5-8 and J is TRBJ2-3, with 9 bases identical to TRBD2. Germline CDR1 SGHTS, CDR2 YDEGEE. The CDR3 length is 13 residues. With 0 bases clipped from V and 8 bases from J, the junction kept 1 base outside the gene matches. This CDR3 reads CASSLGLAVTQYF. The CDR3 nucleotides read TGTGCCAGCAGCTTGGGACTAGCGGTTACGCAGTATTTT.

The chain couples TRBV19 to TRBJ1-5, with D maybe TRBD1 (5 bases). CDR1 LNHDA and CDR2 SQIVND come from the germline V gene (reference sequence). V was clipped by 7 bases and J by 1 base, with 14 bases between them. CDR3 length: 15 residues. The CDR3 DNA sequence: TGTGCCAGTACAAATGTAGGGGTAAGCAATCAGCCCCAGCATTTT. Protein sequence: CASTNVGVSNQPQHF.